The clone carrying this T cell receptor beta chain was detected once. Assay used: immunoSEQ multiplex PCR; TCRdb lists only in-frame clones, some missing. This table has 210,000 or so clones, approximately 85% appearing once. This sample was included in a study of blood T cell repertoires in COVID-19. The CDR3 length is 19 residues. The germline CDR1 and CDR2 sequences are SGHTA and FQGTGA. V shed 1 base and J 3 bases; nucleotides not matched to a gene: 14. The chain is built from TRBV7-3 and TRBJ2-7, with TRBD2 matching over 11 bases. The sample consisted of peripheral blood. This sequence was found in a woman aged 50 to 65 with active or convalescent COVID-19. This CDR3 reads CASSLRAGESSGRNYEQYF. The CDR3 region has the DNA TGTGCCAGCAGCTTAAGGGCAGGGGAGTCTAGCGGGAGGAACTACGAGCAGTACTTC.